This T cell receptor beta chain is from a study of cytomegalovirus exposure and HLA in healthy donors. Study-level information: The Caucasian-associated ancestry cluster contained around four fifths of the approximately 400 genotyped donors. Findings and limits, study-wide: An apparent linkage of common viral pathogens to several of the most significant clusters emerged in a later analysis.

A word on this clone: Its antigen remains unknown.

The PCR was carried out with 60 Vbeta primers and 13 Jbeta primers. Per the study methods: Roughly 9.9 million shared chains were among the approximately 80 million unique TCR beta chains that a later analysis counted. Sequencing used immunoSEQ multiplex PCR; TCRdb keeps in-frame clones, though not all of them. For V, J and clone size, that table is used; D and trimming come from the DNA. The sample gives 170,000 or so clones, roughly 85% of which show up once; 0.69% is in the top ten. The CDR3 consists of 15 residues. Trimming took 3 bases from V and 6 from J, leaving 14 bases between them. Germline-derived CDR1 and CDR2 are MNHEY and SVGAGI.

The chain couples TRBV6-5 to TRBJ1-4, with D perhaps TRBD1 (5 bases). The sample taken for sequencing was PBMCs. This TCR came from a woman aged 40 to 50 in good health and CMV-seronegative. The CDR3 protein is CASSYTPQGDEKLFF. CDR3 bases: TGTGCCAGCAGTTATACACCCCAAGGGGATGAAAAACTGTTTTTT.